This TCR beta chain was identified during a study of blood T cell repertoires in COVID-19. The germline V gene encodes CDR1 SGHDN and CDR2 FVKESK. The CDR3 is 14 amino acids. V was trimmed by 4 bases and J by 2 bases, leaving 10 bases between them. How the authors handled the data: Reference gene primer amplification gave estimated nucleated cell counts. Some clones are missing from TCRdb's copy, which holds only in-frame ones; the method was immunoSEQ multiplex PCR. V, J and clone size are taken as reported in that table, and D and trimming were inferred from the DNA itself. The table has 70,000 or so clones, about 85% seen once.

The sample was peripheral blood. This chain uses TRBV14 with TRBJ2-3; possible D gene TRBD2, 5 bases. This TCR came from an elderly man with acute or convalescent COVID-19. The CDR3 here is CASSLRRNTDTQYF. DNA for the CDR3: TGTGCCAGCAGCCTCCGGAGGAACACAGATACGCAGTATTTT.